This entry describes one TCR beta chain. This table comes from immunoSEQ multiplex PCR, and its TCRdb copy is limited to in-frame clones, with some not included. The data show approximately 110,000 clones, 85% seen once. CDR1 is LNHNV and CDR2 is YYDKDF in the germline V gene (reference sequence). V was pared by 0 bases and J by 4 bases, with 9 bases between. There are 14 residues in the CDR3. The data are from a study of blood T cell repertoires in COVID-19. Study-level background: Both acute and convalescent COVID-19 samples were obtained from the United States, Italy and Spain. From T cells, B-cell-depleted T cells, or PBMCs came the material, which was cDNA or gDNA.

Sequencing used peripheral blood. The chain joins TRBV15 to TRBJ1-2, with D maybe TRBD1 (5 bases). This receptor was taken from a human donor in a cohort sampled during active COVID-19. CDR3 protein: CATSREGGGYGYTF. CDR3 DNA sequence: TGTGCCACCAGCAGAGAGGGGGGAGGCTATGGCTACACCTTC.